This entry is about one T cell receptor (beta chain). As yet, its antigen is unknown. Data came from immunoSEQ multiplex PCR; TCRdb stores just in-frame clones and leaves some out. The data show 8,000 to 10,000 clones, with approximately 66% seen just once and roughly a quarter held by the top ten. This sample is drawn from a study of OX40 agonist ivuxolimab in advanced cancers. Turning to the study itself: The diagnoses of dose-escalation patients were hepatocellular carcinoma, melanoma, renal cell or head and neck cancer. Overall study results and limits: Expanded clones were, on average, more numerous in CD8+ T cells than in CD4+.

The CDR3 is 14 residues long. Germline loops: CDR1 MDHEN, CDR2 SYDVKM. V was trimmed by 5 bases and J by 0 bases, leaving 10 bases between them. The chain is built from TRBV28 and TRBJ2-5, with TRBD1 as a possible D gene (6 bases). Specimen: CD4+ or CD8+ T cells sorted from blood, collected in a trial of the OX40 agonist ivuxolimab. The origin of this receptor is an adult with an advanced solid tumor such as melanoma, head and neck, liver or kidney cancer. The CDR3 spells CASSGGENQETQYF. CDR3 in DNA: TGTGCCAGCAGTGGGGGCGAAAACCAAGAGACCCAGTACTTC.